This T cell receptor (beta chain) was captured in a study of blood T cell repertoires in COVID-19. The assay was immunoSEQ multiplex PCR, and TCRdb's table has in-frame clones only and misses some. The table records more than 65,000 clones, about four fifths of them present only once. The CDR3 is 16 amino acids. In germline, CDR1 is SGHRS, CDR2 YFSETQ. The V end was cut by 0 bases, the J end by 1 base, with 12 bases between. This chain links TRBV5-1 with TRBJ2-3, with D possibly being TRBD2 (6 bases). The source material was peripheral blood. The receptor comes from a human donor in a cohort sampled during active COVID-19. Written as DNA, the CDR3 is TGCGCCAGCAGCTTGGATAGCGGACTCCGCACAGATACGCAGTATTTT. Amino acids: CASSLDSGLRTDTQYF.